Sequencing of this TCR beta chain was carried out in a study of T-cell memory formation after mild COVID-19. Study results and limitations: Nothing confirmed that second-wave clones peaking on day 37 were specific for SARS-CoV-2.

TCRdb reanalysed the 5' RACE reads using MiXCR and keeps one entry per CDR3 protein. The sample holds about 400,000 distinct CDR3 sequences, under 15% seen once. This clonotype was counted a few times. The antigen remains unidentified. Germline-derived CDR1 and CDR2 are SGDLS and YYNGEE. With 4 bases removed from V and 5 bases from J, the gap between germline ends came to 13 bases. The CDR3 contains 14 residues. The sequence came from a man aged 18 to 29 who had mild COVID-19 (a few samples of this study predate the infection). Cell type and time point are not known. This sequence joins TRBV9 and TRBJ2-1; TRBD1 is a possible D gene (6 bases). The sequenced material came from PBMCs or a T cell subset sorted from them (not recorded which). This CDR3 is CASSSRTANNEQFF. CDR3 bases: TGTGCCAGCAGCTCTCGGACAGCAAACAATGAGCAGTTCTTC. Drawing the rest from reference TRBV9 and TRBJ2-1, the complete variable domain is DSGVTQTPKHLITATGQRVTLRCSPRSGDLSVYWYQQSLDQGLQFLIQYYNGEERAKGNILERFSAQQFPDLHSELNLSSLELGDSALYFCASSSRTANNEQFFGPGTRLTVL.